The 31 T cell receptor beta chains listed next were all sequenced from one sample in a study of CD8 T cells in ankylosing spondylitis. TCRdb recomputed calls from the 5' RACE reads with MiXCR, one row per CDR3 protein. The sample lists 200,000 to 250,000 distinct CDR3 sequences, roughly a tenth occurring once. Source material: blood, either unsorted or a sorted T cell fraction (not recorded which). The receptor set was obtained from a male donor with ankylosing spondylitis or in good health (not recorded which).

The J gene is TRBJ2-1, the V gene TRBV7-2; D may be TRBD1 (5 bases). Trimming took off 1 base at V and 0 bases at J, with 10 bases between the two ends. Germline assignment: CDR1 SGHTA and CDR2 FQGNSA. The CDR3 contains 16 residues. The CDR3: CASSLGGLPSYNEQFF. CDR3 DNA sequence: TGTGCCAGCAGCTTAGGGGGCCTCCCCTCCTACAATGAGCAGTTCTTC. Full variable domain (remainder filled in from reference TRBV7-2 and TRBJ2-1): GAGVSQSPSNKVTEKGKDVELRCDPISGHTALYWYRQSLGQGLEFLIYFQGNSAPDKSGLPSDRFSAERTGGSVSTLTIQRTQQEDSAVYLCASSLGGLPSYNEQFFGPGTRLTVL.

This clonotype was counted only a few times. This chain uses TRBV18 with TRBJ1-5; D ambiguous. The CDR3 is 13 amino acids. Germline-derived CDR1 and CDR2 are KGHSH and LQKENI. Trimming stripped 3 bases from V and 6 bases from J, with 9 bases between. For the CDR3, the DNA is TGTGCCAGCTCACCCGGGTCGTCTCAGCCCCAGCATTTT. Translation gives CASSPGSSQPQHF.

In this sample, this clonotype turned up a few times. The V and J genes are TRBV3-1 and TRBJ2-3; no reliable D call. Deletions cut 0 bases from V and 0 bases from J, with 7 bases between. The CDR3 covers 15 residues. Germline V gene data show CDR1 as LGHDT and CDR2 as YNNKEL (reference sequence). In DNA form, the CDR3 reads TGTGCCAGCAGCCAAGATCCGTTGAGCACAGATACGCAGTATTTT. Its translation: CASSQDPLSTDTQYF.

This clonotype was counted a few times. The rearrangement links TRBV3-1 to TRBJ2-7, with D possibly TRBD1 on 6 matching bases. Trimming took off 5 bases at V and 0 bases at J, with 11 bases between the two ends. The CDR3 sequence is 14 residues long. Germline-derived CDR1 and CDR2 are LGHDT and YNNKEL (reference sequence). As DNA, the CDR3 is TGTGCCAGCAGCGCCGTGGACAGCTCCTACGAGCAGTACTTC. It specifies CASSAVDSSYEQYF.

This clonotype was seen many times. The chain has TRBV5-1 and TRBJ2-3, with 8 bases that match TRBD1. The germline gives CDR1 SGHRS, CDR2 YFSETQ. V was clipped by 0 bases and J by 2 bases; unmatched bases: 2. CDR3 length equals 15 residues. The CDR3, as DNA: TGCGCCAGCAGCTTGGTGGACAGGGACACAGATACGCAGTATTTT. It translates to CASSLVDRDTDTQYF.

This clonotype was found a few times. The chain has TRBV20-1 and TRBJ1-1, with a possible D match to TRBD1 (5 bases). Trimming cost V 1 base and J 5 bases, with 11 bases left between them. This CDR3 is 13 amino acids long. Germline lookup yields CDR1 DFQATT and CDR2 SNEGSKA (reference sequence). Here the CDR3 reads CSARGAGWTEAFF. CDR3 coding DNA: TGCAGTGCTAGAGGGGCAGGGTGGACTGAAGCTTTCTTT.

This clonotype has at least ten counts. The chain couples TRBV15 to TRBJ1-1, with a weak D call TRBD1 (6 bases). V was trimmed by 1 base and J by 0 bases, leaving 9 bases between them. The CDR3 is 15 amino acids. CDR1 and CDR2 (germline): LNHNV, YYDKDF (reference sequence). CDR3 nucleotide sequence: TGTGCCACCAGCAGAGCGGGACAATTGAACACTGAAGCTTTCTTT. Protein: CATSRAGQLNTEAFF.

This clonotype showed up many times. The CDR3 DNA follows: TGCGCCAGCAGCACAGGACAGCTCAATGAAAAACTGTTTTTT. This translates into CASSTGQLNEKLFF. This chain links TRBV5-1 with TRBJ1-4; a possible D gene is TRBD1 (6 bases). The V end was cut by 4 bases, the J end by 5 bases, with 12 bases between. Germline V gene sequence: CDR1 SGHRS, CDR2 YFSETQ. The CDR3 extends over 14 amino acids. Full variable domain (remainder filled in from reference TRBV5-1 and TRBJ1-4): KAGVTQTPRYLIKTRGQQVTLSCSPISGHRSVSWYQQTPGQGLQFLFEYFSETQRNKGNFPGRFSGRQFSNSRSEMNVSTLELGDSALYLCASSTGQLNEKLFFGSGTQLSVL.

This clonotype was counted a few times. The gene calls are TRBV29-1 and TRBJ2-5, with D hard to call. Per the germline V gene, CDR1 is SQVTM and CDR2 is ANQGSEA. CDR3 length: 13 residues. Trimming took 7 bases from V and 1 from J, leaving 13 bases between them. CDR3 coding DNA: TGCAGCGGCCAGTGGACCCTCCAAGAGACCCAGTACTTC. It yields the protein CSGQWTLQETQYF.

The chain joins TRBV5-1 to TRBJ2-1, with D unclear. Germline loops: CDR1 SGHRS, CDR2 YFSETQ. Trimming shortened V by 4 bases and J by 6 bases, and 14 bases separated the two germline ends. This CDR3 contains 14 residues. CDR3 in amino acids: CASSLSQASNEQFF. CDR3 bases: TGCGCCAGCAGCCTATCGCAGGCCTCCAATGAGCAGTTCTTC.

The chain combines TRBV11-1 with TRBJ2-1, with 13 bases fitting TRBD2. The CDR3 length is 17 residues. Germline CDR1 is SGHAT and CDR2 is FQDESV (reference sequence). V dropped 5 bases and J dropped 2; count of bases not matched to a gene: 6. In DNA form, the CDR3 reads TGTGCCAGCAGCCTCGGGACTAGCGGGATTCCCTACAATGAGCAGTTCTTC. It codes for CASSLGTSGIPYNEQFF.

This clonotype appeared many times. The V gene is TRBV19, the J gene TRBJ1-5, with TRBD1 matching over 9 bases. V trimming: 8 bases; J trimming: 0 bases; junction bases outside the gene matches: 8. The CDR3 contains 16 residues. In germline, CDR1 is LNHDA, CDR2 SQIVND (reference sequence). This chain's CDR3 is CASSKGQGYSNQPQHF. The CDR3 coding sequence is TGTGCCAGTTCCAAGGGACAGGGATATAGCAATCAGCCCCAGCATTTT.

This chain joins TRBV25-1 and TRBJ1-1; D perhaps matches TRBD1 (6 bases). The CDR3 length is 12 residues. Per the germline V gene, CDR1 is MGHDK and CDR2 is SYGVNS. V was trimmed by 6 bases and J by 6 bases, leaving 11 bases between them. CDR3 loop: CASRTGSAEAFF. CDR3 coding DNA: TGTGCCAGCAGAACAGGGTCGGCTGAAGCTTTCTTT.

Only a few counts were recorded for this clonotype. The chain carries TRBV5-1 and TRBJ2-7, with 8 bases aligning to TRBD1. Trimming at V came to 5 bases and at J to 2 bases, leaving 3 bases not matched to a gene. Germline-derived CDR1 and CDR2 are SGHRS and YFSETQ. There are 13 residues in the CDR3. As DNA, the CDR3 is TGCGCCAGCAGTGAACAGGGGGCCTACGAGCAGTACTTC. Its translation: CASSEQGAYEQYF.

This clonotype was observed a handful of times. The chain couples TRBV27 to TRBJ2-6, with 8 bases lining up with TRBD1. The CDR3 contains 15 residues. Germline V CDR1 and CDR2: MNHEY, SMNVEV (reference sequence). V was clipped by 4 bases and J by 8 bases; unmatched bases: 7. The CDR3 DNA reads TGTGCCAGCAGTTCCCCGACAGGGGCGACCAACGTCCTGACTTTC. It translates to CASSSPTGATNVLTF.

This clonotype was counted many times. This chain joins TRBV6-1 and TRBJ2-5; perhaps TRBD2 as D (5 bases). CDR1 and CDR2 from the germline V gene are MNHNS and SASEGT. This CDR3 spans 15 amino acids. Trimming removed 5 bases from V and 2 bases from J, with 15 bases in between. The CDR3 is CASSRGSGKQETQYF. The CDR3 DNA follows: TGTGCCAGCAGTCGGGGTAGTGGGAAACAAGAGACCCAGTACTTC.

This clonotype has ten or more counts. The chain uses TRBV5-1 and TRBJ2-1; 13 bases align to TRBD2. Trimming at V came to 10 bases and at J to 7 bases, leaving 11 bases not matched to a gene. The CDR3 sequence is 15 residues long. Germline assignment: CDR1 SGHRS and CDR2 YFSETQ. The CDR3 loop reads CASELKLAGGNEQFF. The DNA of the CDR3 is TGCGCCTCTGAACTTAAACTAGCGGGAGGGAATGAGCAGTTCTTC.

This clonotype has a count of ten or more. The J gene is TRBJ2-7, the V gene TRBV6-5; no clear D gene. Germline lookup yields CDR1 MNHEY and CDR2 SVGAGI. There are 12 residues in the CDR3. Between the trimmed V and J ends, which lost 6 bases and 5 bases, there was a span of 11 bases. This CDR3 is CASRRDINEQYF. DNA of the CDR3: TGTGCCAGCAGGCGAGACATCAACGAGCAGTACTTC.

J is TRBJ1-2 and V is TRBV20-1; TRBD1 might be the D (5 bases). The CDR3 has 11 residues. CDR1 is DFQATT, CDR2 SNEGSKA, per germline (reference sequence). The CDR3 DNA reads as TGCAGGGCCCAGGGAGGTGGAAGCTACACCTTC. Protein product: CRAQGGGSYTF.

This clonotype was observed a few times. The chain is built from TRBV29-1 and TRBJ2-5, with D possibly matching TRBD1 (6 bases). In germline, CDR1 is SQVTM, CDR2 ANQGSEA. V lost 7 bases and J lost 5, with 11 bases in between. The CDR3 runs to 11 residues. The CDR3, as DNA: TGCAGCGCCGAACAGGGCGAGACCCAGTACTTC. It specifies CSAEQGETQYF.

This clonotype was recorded many times. V and J are TRBV20-1 and TRBJ2-3, with no clear D. Looked up from germline, CDR1 is DFQATT and CDR2 is SNEGSKA (reference sequence). The CDR3 runs to 13 residues. The V end lost 0 bases, the J end lost 1 base, and 5 bases lay between the germline ends. CDR3 in amino acids: CSARESGTDTQYF. CDR3 sequence (DNA): TGCAGTGCTAGAGAAAGCGGCACAGATACGCAGTATTTT.

The chain combines TRBV19 with TRBJ2-5, with 7 positions matching TRBD2. The CDR3 consists of 14 residues. CDR1 is LNHDA, CDR2 SQIVND, per germline (reference sequence). Trimming took 8 bases from V and 2 from J; bases not matched to a gene: 8. The CDR3 spells CASRSSGRQETQYF. For the CDR3, the DNA is TGTGCCAGTCGTTCTAGCGGTCGGCAAGAGACCCAGTACTTC.

The genes are TRBV20-1 and TRBJ1-5, with D unclear. The CDR3 runs 14 residues. V lost 6 bases and J 2 bases, leaving 14 bases between the germline ends. Per germline, CDR1 DFQATT and CDR2 SNEGSKA (reference sequence). The CDR3 DNA sequence: TGCAGTGCCCGGGCCCGTTTTGGCAATCAGCCCCAGCATTTT. Translating gives CSARARFGNQPQHF.

This clonotype showed up many times. The chain joins TRBV12-3 or TRBV12-4 to TRBJ1-6; 7 bases are a match to TRBD1. The CDR3 loop spans 14 amino acids. J lost 4 bases, V lost 8 bases, and 5 bases had no gene match. CDR3 sequence: CASGGQTYNSPLHF. The DNA for the CDR3 is TGTGCCAGCGGGGGACAGACTTATAATTCACCCCTCCACTTT.

This clonotype was seen ten or more times. The CDR3 spells CASSLEGRGNQPQHF. The CDR3 nucleotides read TGCGCCAGCAGCTTGGAGGGGCGAGGCAATCAGCCCCAGCATTTT. The chain has TRBV5-1 and TRBJ1-5, with a weak D call TRBD1 (5 bases). The germline V and J ends were trimmed by 0 bases and 2 bases, with 9 bases remaining between them. The CDR3 loop spans 15 amino acids. CDR1 and CDR2 from the germline V gene are SGHRS and YFSETQ.

This clonotype was counted a few times. V usage is TRBV6-7 and J usage is TRBJ1-6; TRBD1 matches 8 bases. TRBV6-7 is an open reading frame, and its role is uncertain. This CDR3 contains 20 residues. Germline trimming cut 2 bases from V and 2 bases from J; bases unmatched to any gene: 14. In DNA form, the CDR3 reads TGTGCCAGCAGTTACCAGACAGGGGTCGGGATCTTCCCCTATAATTCACCCCTCCACTTT. Its protein product is CASSYQTGVGIFPYNSPLHF.

In this sample, this clonotype turned up many times. V gene TRBV11-2 combines with J gene TRBJ2-1; D ambiguous. Germline lookup yields CDR1 SGHAT and CDR2 FQNNGV. CDR3 size: 11 residues. V was shortened by 3 bases and J by 11 bases, with 8 bases between the two germline ends. CDR3 bases: TGTGCCAGCAGCTTCGGCGAAAAGCAGTTCTTC. This codes for CASSFGEKQFF.

In its sample, this clonotype was seen many times. This chain links TRBV12-3 or TRBV12-4 with TRBJ1-2; D ambiguous. The CDR3 is 11 amino acids. Trimming removed 6 bases from V and 2 bases from J, with 4 bases in between. In DNA, the CDR3 is TGTGCCAGCAGCCGGAACTATGGCTACACCTTC. Its translation is CASSRNYGYTF.

This clonotype was recorded many times. This chain links TRBV20-1 with TRBJ1-4; 7 bases are a match to TRBD1. CDR1 is DFQATT and CDR2 is SNEGSKA in the germline V gene (reference sequence). The junction had 15 bases not matched to a gene; V was cut back by 6 bases and J by 8 bases. This CDR3 has 15 residues. The CDR3 DNA is TGCAGTGCCAGGGGGTTGGCGGGGGCGATCGAAAAACTGTTTTTT. This encodes CSARGLAGAIEKLFF.

The table lists this clonotype with a few counts. The gene calls are TRBV5-1 and TRBJ2-2; maybe TRBD1 (6 bases). This CDR3 is built from 14 residues. Germline loops: CDR1 SGHRS, CDR2 YFSETQ. Trimming removed 2 bases at V and 9 bases at J, with 14 bases between. The CDR3 DNA reads TGCGCCAGCAGCTTACCTGGGGGCGCGTGGGAGCTGTTTTTT. Residues: CASSLPGGAWELFF.

The V call is TRBV2, the J call TRBJ1-1; D gene ambiguous. V was clipped by 2 bases and J by 1 base, with 5 bases between them. CDR1 is SNHLY and CDR2 is FYNNEI in the germline V gene. The CDR3 sequence is 13 residues long. CDR3 in amino acids: CASSELGNTEAFF. DNA of the CDR3: TGTGCCAGCAGTGAACTGGGGAACACTGAAGCTTTCTTT. Using reference TRBV2 and TRBJ1-1 for the parts outside the CDR3, the full variable domain is EPEVTQTPSHQVTQMGQEVILRCVPISNHLYFYWYRQILGQKVEFLVSFYNNEISEKSEIFDDQFSVERPDGSNFTLKIRSTKLEDSAMYFCASSELGNTEAFFGQGTRLTVV.